Presented here are 10 T cell receptor beta chains from one specimen sequenced in a study of T cell repertoires in cytomegalovirus infection. TCRdb recomputed calls from the reads with MiXCR, one row per CDR3 protein. The sample contains roughly 320,000 distinct CDR3 sequences, about 9.1% of which appear only once. Sequencing used PBMCs. The receptors were gathered from a human donor in good health (CMV status not recorded). Some clones in this sample may be carry-over from other donors' samples.

This clonotype was recorded at least ten times. The rearrangement joins TRBV28 to TRBJ1-5, with 7 bases fitting TRBD1. In germline, CDR1 is MDHEN, CDR2 SYDVKM. This CDR3 has 15 amino acids. Trimming removed 2 bases from V and 5 bases from J; junction bases left unmatched: 6. As DNA, the CDR3 is TGTGCCAGCAGTTTACGGACAGGCGAGTATCAGCCCCAGCATTTT. Translation gives CASSLRTGEYQPQHF.

The CDR3 nucleotides are TGTGCCAGCAGCCGAACGACAGGGGCCTCTGGAAACACCATATATTTT. This sequence encodes CASSRTTGASGNTIYF. The chain recombines TRBV7-9 with TRBJ1-3; TRBD1 matches at 8 bases. Germline loops: CDR1 SEHNR, CDR2 FQNEAQ (reference sequence). Unmatched junction bases numbered 6, after V lost 5 bases and J lost 0 bases. The CDR3 runs 16 residues. The full variable domain, rest sourced from reference TRBV7-9 and TRBJ1-3, is DTGVSQNPRHKITKRGQNVTFRCDPISEHNRLYWYRQTLGQGPEFLTYFQNEAQLEKSRLLSDRFSAERPKGSFSTLEIQRTEQGDSAMYLCASSRTTGASGNTIYFGEGSWLTVV.

This clonotype has a handful of counts. This chain uses TRBV27 with TRBJ1-1; TRBD1 matches at 8 bases. The CDR3 has 11 residues. The V segment lost 8 bases and the J segment 8 bases; nucleotides outside the gene matches: 4. Germline CDR1 is MNHEY and CDR2 is SMNVEV (reference sequence). The CDR3 here is CASERTGEAFF. As DNA, the CDR3 is TGTGCCAGCGAAAGGACAGGGGAAGCTTTCTTT.

J is TRBJ1-2 and V is TRBV7-9; D gene ambiguous. The V end was cut by 0 bases, the J end by 5 bases, with 16 bases between. This CDR3 spans 16 amino acids. Germline loops: CDR1 SEHNR, CDR2 FQNEAQ (reference sequence). For the CDR3, the DNA is TGTGCCAGCAGCTTAGCTTCGCAGCCTAGGCGTTATGGCTACACCTTC. Protein sequence: CASSLASQPRRYGYTF.

Ten or more counts support this clonotype. The rearrangement joins TRBV7-2 to TRBJ2-3; 11 bases agree with TRBD2. This CDR3 region has 16 residues. The germline gives CDR1 SGHTA, CDR2 FQGNSA. Trimming took 0 bases from V and 4 from J; bases not matched to a gene: 3. CDR3 in amino acids: CASSLASGGGADTQYF. CDR3 DNA: TGTGCCAGCAGCTTAGCTAGCGGGGGGGGGGCAGATACGCAGTATTTT.

The chain's CDR3 is CATRRTSGDEKLFF. CDR3 coding DNA: TGTGCCACGAGACGGACTTCGGGGGATGAAAAACTGTTTTTT. The chain uses TRBV6-2 or TRBV6-3 and TRBJ1-4; D is perhaps TRBD1 (5 bases). Germline loops: CDR1 MNHEY, CDR2 SVGEGT. This CDR3 is built from 14 residues. Between the trimmed V and J ends, which lost 10 bases and 6 bases, there was a span of 18 bases.

This clonotype was counted ten times or more. The rearrangement joins TRBV28 to TRBJ1-1, with a possible D match to TRBD1 (6 bases). Germline-derived CDR1 and CDR2 are MDHEN and SYDVKM. This CDR3 has 14 amino acids. V was clipped by 5 bases and J by 9 bases, with 19 bases between them. The chain's CDR3 is CASSPEQGMGKAFF. Here the CDR3 DNA reads TGTGCCAGCAGTCCCGAACAGGGTATGGGGAAAGCTTTCTTT.

The CDR3 DNA follows: TGTGCCAGCAGCGTACCCGACCCCAACCATGAGCAGTTCTTC. It is translated as CASSVPDPNHEQFF. This chain uses TRBV9 with TRBJ2-1, with D unresolved. Trimming cost V 1 base and J 8 bases, with 13 bases left between them. Germline CDR1 is SGDLS and CDR2 is YYNGEE. The CDR3 sequence is 14 residues long.

A few counts support this clonotype. The gene calls are TRBV9 and TRBJ1-5; D not resolved. V was trimmed by 5 bases and J by 2 bases, leaving 8 bases between them. This CDR3 has 13 amino acids. Germline-derived CDR1 and CDR2 are SGDLS and YYNGEE. The CDR3 sequence: CASSTGGNQPQHF. CDR3 nucleotide sequence: TGTGCCAGCAGTACCGGGGGCAATCAGCCCCAGCATTTT.

This clonotype was recorded many times. The gene calls are TRBV25-1 and TRBJ1-1, with D perhaps TRBD1 (5 bases). From germline, CDR1 is MGHDK and CDR2 SYGVNS. This CDR3 is built from 14 residues. V lost 5 bases and J 4 bases, leaving 14 bases between the germline ends. CDR3 nucleotide sequence: TGTGCCAGCAGTAAAAACCAGGGAGGCACTGAAGCTTTCTTT. Its protein is CASSKNQGGTEAFF.